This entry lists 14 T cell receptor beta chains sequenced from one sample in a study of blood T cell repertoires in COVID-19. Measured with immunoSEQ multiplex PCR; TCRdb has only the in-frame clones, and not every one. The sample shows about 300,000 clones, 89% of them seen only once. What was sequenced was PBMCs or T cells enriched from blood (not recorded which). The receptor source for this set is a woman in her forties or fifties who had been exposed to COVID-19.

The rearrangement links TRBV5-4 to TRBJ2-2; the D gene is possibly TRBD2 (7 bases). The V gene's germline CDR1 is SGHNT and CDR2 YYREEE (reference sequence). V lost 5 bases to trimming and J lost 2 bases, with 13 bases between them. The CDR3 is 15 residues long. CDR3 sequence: CASRGGGANTGELFF. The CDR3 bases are TGTGCCAGCAGAGGTGGGGGGGCCAACACCGGGGAGCTGTTTTTT.

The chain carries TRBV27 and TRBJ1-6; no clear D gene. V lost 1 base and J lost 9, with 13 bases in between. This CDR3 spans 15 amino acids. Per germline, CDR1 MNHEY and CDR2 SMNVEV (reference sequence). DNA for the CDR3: TGTGCCAGCAGTTTATACGATGGACTGGTTTCACCCCTCCACTTT. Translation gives CASSLYDGLVSPLHF.

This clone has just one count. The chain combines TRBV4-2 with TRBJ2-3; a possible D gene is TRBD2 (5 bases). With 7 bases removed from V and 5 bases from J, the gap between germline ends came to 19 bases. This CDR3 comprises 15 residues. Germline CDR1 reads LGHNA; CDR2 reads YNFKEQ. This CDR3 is CASTQRVGLGDTQYF. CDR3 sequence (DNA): TGTGCCAGCACCCAGAGGGTGGGTTTAGGAGATACGCAGTATTTT.

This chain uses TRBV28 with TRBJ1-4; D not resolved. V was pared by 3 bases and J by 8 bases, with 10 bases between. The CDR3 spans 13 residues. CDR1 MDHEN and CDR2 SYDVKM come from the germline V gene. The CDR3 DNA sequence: TGTGCCAGCAGTTTTTTCGGAGACGAAAAACTGTTTTTT. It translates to CASSFFGDEKLFF.

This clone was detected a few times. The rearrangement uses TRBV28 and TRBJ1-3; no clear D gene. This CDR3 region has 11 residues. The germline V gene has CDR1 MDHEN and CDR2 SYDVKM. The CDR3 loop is CASLRGNTIYF. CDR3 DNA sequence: TGTGCGAGCTTGAGAGGAAACACCATATATTTT.

In DNA, the CDR3 is TGTGCCAGCAGTGCCCGGACGGGCGGGGGCGGCTACACCTTC. It codes for CASSARTGGGGYTF. This sequence joins TRBV2 and TRBJ1-2; TRBD1 might be the D (6 bases). Germline CDR1 reads SNHLY; CDR2 reads FYNNEI. V shed 4 bases and J shed 8 bases, with 17 bases lying between them. The CDR3 sequence is 14 residues long. Filled out from reference TRBV2 and TRBJ1-2, the complete variable domain reads EPEVTQTPSHQVTQMGQEVILRCVPISNHLYFYWYRQILGQKVEFLVSFYNNEISEKSEIFDDQFSVERPDGSNFTLKIRSTKLEDSAMYFCASSARTGGGGYTFGSGTRLTVV.

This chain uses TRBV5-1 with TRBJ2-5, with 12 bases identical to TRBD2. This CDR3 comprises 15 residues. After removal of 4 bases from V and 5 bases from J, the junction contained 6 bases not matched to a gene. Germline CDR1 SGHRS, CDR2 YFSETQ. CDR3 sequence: CASSETSGGWETQYF. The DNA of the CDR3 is TGCGCCAGCAGCGAGACTAGCGGGGGATGGGAGACCCAGTACTTC.

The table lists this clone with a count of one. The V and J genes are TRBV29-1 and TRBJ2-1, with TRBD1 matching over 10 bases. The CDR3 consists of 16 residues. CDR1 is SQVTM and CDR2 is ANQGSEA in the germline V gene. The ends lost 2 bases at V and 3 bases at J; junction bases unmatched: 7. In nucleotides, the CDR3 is TGCAGCGTTGAATGGAGGAGGACAGGGGGCTACAATGAGCAGTTCTTC. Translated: CSVEWRRTGGYNEQFF.

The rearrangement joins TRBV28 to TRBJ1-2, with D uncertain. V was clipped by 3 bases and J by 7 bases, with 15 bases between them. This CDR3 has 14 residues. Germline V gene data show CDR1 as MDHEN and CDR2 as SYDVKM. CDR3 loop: CASSFEKPILGYTF. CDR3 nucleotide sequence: TGTGCCAGCAGTTTCGAGAAACCTATTCTTGGCTACACCTTC.

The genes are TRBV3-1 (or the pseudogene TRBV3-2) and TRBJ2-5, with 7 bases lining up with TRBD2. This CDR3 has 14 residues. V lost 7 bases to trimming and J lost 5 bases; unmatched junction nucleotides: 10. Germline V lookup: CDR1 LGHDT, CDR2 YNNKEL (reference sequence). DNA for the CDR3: TGTGCCAGCACCTCAAGAATCGGGGGGGAGACCCAGTACTTC. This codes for CASTSRIGGETQYF.

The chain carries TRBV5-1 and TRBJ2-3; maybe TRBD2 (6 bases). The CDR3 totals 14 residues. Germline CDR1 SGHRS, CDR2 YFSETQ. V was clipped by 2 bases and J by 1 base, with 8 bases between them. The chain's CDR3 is CASSFPGGTDTQYF. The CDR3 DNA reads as TGCGCCAGCAGCTTTCCGGGGGGCACAGATACGCAGTATTTT.

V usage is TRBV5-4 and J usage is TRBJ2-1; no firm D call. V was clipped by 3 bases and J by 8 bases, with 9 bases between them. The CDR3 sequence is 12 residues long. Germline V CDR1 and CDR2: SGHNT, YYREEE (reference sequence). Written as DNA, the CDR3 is TGTGCCAGCAGCTACACACGTGATGAGCAGTTCTTC. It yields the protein CASSYTRDEQFF.

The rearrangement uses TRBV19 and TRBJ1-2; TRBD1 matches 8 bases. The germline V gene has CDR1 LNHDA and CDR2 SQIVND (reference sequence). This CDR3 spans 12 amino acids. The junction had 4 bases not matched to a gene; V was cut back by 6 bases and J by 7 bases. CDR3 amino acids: CASRQGAFGYTF. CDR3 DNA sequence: TGTGCCAGTAGGCAGGGGGCGTTTGGCTACACCTTC.

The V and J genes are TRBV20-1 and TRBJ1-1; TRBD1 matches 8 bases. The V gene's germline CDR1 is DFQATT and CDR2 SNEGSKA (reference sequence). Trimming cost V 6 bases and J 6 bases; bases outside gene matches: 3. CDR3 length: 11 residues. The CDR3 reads CSAHRGAEAFF. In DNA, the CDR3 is TGCAGTGCGCACAGGGGGGCTGAAGCTTTCTTT.